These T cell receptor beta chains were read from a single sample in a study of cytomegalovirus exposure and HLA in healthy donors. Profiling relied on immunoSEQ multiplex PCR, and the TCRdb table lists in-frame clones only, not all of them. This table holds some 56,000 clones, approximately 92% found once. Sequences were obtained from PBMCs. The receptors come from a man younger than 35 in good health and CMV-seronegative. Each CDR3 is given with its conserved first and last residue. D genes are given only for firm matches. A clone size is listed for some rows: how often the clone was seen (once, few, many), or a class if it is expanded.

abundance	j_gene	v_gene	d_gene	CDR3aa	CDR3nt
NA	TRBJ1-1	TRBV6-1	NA	CASSERGGGNTEAFF	TGTGCCAGCAGTGAACGAGGGGGGGGGAACACTGAAGCTTTCTTT
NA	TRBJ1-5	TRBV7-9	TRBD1	CASSQKGQGAGNQPQHF	TGTGCCAGCAGCCAGAAGGGACAGGGGGCAGGTAATCAGCCCCAGCATTTT
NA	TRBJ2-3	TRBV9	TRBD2	CASSVEVAGVAGNTQYF	TGTGCCAGCAGCGTAGAAGTAGCGGGAGTTGCAGGGAATACGCAGTATTTT
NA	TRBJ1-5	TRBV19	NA	CASSTLLRQPQHF	TGTGCCAGTAGTACCCTGTTGAGGCAGCCCCAGCATTTT
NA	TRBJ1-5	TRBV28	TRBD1	CASYGQGGNQPQHF	TGTGCCAGCTACGGACAGGGAGGCAATCAGCCCCAGCATTTT
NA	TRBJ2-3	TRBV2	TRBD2	CASKRRLAGADTQYF	TGTGCCAGCAAACGGAGGCTAGCGGGAGCAGATACGCAGTATTTT
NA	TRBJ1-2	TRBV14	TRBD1	CASSQGGQGARLHYGYTF	TGTGCCAGCAGCCAAGGGGGACAGGGGGCGCGGCTCCACTATGGCTACACCTTC
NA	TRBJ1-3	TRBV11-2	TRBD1	CASSSDRGRNTIYF	TGTGCCAGCAGCTCGGACAGGGGTAGAAACACCATATATTTT
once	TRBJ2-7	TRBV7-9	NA	CASSLARPPYEQYF	TGTGCCAGCAGCTTAGCCAGGCCACCCTACGAGCAGTACTTC
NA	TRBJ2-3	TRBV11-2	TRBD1	CASSSRTGRSADTQYF	TGTGCCAGCAGCTCGCGGACAGGGAGGAGTGCAGATACGCAGTATTTT
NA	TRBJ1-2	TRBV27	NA	CASSDTGRLWRYTF	TGTGCCAGCAGCGATACAGGGCGTCTATGGAGGTACACCTTC
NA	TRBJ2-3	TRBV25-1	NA	CASSDRLLAGTDTQYF	TGTGCCAGCAGTGATCGGCTCTTAGCGGGCACAGATACGCAGTATTTT
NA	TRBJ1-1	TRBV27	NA	CAASGNMNTEAFF	TGTGCCGCTTCAGGGAACATGAACACTGAAGCTTTCTTT
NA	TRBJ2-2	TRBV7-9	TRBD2	CASSPGTSGSSYPGELFF	TGTGCCAGCAGCCCCGGGACTAGCGGGAGTTCGTACCCCGGGGAGCTGTTTTTT
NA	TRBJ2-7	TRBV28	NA	CASSGQGREQYF	TGTGCCAGCAGCGGCCAGGGGCGCGAGCAGTACTTC
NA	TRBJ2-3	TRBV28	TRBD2	CASSWGTSGTEGTDTQYF	TGTGCCAGCAGTTGGGGGACTAGCGGGACCGAGGGCACAGATACGCAGTATTTT
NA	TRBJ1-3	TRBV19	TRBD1	CASQQGLSIPGNTIYF	TGTGCCAGTCAACAGGGGCTCAGTATCCCTGGAAACACCATATATTTT
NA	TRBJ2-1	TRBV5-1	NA	CASSLRQGYNEQFF	TGCGCCAGCAGCTTGAGGCAGGGGTACAATGAGCAGTTCTTC
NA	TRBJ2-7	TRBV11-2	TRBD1	CASSRTGTDSYEQYF	TGTGCCAGCAGCCGAACCGGGACAGACTCCTACGAGCAGTACTTC
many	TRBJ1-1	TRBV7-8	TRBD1	CASSLAGTGGEAFF	TGTGCCAGCAGCTTAGCAGGGACAGGGGGTGAAGCTTTCTTT
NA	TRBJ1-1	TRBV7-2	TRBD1	CASSLDTGGTEAFF	TGTGCCAGCAGCTTAGACACAGGGGGCACTGAAGCTTTCTTT
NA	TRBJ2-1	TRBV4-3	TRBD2	CASSQDQASGANNEQFF	TGCGCCAGCAGCCAAGATCAAGCTAGCGGGGCTAACAATGAGCAGTTCTTC
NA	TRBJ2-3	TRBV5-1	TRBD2	CASSSLSGRATQYF	TGCGCCAGCAGCTCGCTTAGCGGGAGGGCCACGCAGTATTTT
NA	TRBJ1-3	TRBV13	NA	CASSLGRFSGNTIYF	TGTGCCAGCAGCTTAGGGCGGTTCTCTGGAAACACCATATATTTT
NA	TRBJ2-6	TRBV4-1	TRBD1	CASSQGPQGQGAGANVLTF	TGCGCCAGCAGCCAAGGACCCCAGGGACAGGGGGCTGGGGCCAACGTCCTGACTTTC
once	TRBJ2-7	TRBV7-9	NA	CASSVQALGYEQYF	TGTGCCAGCAGCGTCCAGGCGCTTGGGTACGAGCAGTACTTC
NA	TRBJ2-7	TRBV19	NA	CASSMRDGLYEQYF	TGTGCCAGTAGTATGCGGGACGGACTTTACGAGCAGTACTTC
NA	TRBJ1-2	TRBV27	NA	CASTPGGASGYTF	TGTGCCAGCACCCCTGGGGGGGCGTCGGGCTACACCTTC
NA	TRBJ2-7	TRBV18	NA	CASSPAGGKGEQYF	TGTGCCAGCTCACCGGCGGGCGGGAAAGGCGAGCAGTACTTC
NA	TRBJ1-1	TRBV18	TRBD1	CASSPRTGGGTEAFF	TGTGCCAGCTCACCCCGGACAGGGGGAGGCACTGAAGCTTTCTTT
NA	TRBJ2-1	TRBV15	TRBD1	CATSREGQGAPNEQFF	TGTGCCACCAGCAGAGAGGGACAGGGGGCCCCTAATGAGCAGTTCTTC
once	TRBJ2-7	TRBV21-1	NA	CASSNKGKGELHRAVYEQYF	TGTGCCAGCAGCAACAAAGGGAAGGGAGAATTACATCGCGCAGTCTACGAGCAGTACTTC
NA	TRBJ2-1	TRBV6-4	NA	CASSKAEGEIDEQFF	TGTGCCAGCAGCAAGGCAGAGGGAGAAATCGATGAGCAGTTCTTC
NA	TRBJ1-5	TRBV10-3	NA	CAISERWRDNQPQHF	TGTGCCATCAGTGAGAGATGGAGAGACAATCAGCCCCAGCATTTT
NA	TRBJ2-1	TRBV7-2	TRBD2	CASTQTVASGAGAQFF	TGTGCCAGCACCCAAACAGTGGCTAGCGGGGCTGGGGCGCAGTTCTTC
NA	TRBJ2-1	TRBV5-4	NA	CASSLPHIEQFF	TGTGCCAGCAGCCTGCCCCACATTGAGCAGTTCTTC
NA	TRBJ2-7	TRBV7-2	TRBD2	CASSLSRPAGEQYF	TGTGCCAGCAGCTTAAGTCGGCCAGCGGGGGAGCAGTACTTC
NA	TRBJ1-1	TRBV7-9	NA	CASLRPGTNTEAFF	TGTGCCAGTTTAAGGCCGGGAACGAACACTGAAGCTTTCTTT